The clone carrying this TCR beta chain has at least ten counts. Its antigen is not identified. The record originates from a study of T cells in Graves' hyperthyroidism and ophthalmopathy. Regions amplified from RNA transcripts were the TCR beta CDR3 regions. Primed by the HTBI set, a first-round RT-PCR was run on the TCR CDR3. One entry per CDR3 protein results from TCRdb running MiXCR on the multiplex PCR reads. This sample has more than 500,000 distinct CDR3 sequences, with 46% found just once. The study based diagnoses on clinical symptoms, serum thyroxine and TRAb, thyroid ultrasound and orbital computed tomography. Trimming cost V 0 bases and J 1 base, with 10 bases left between them. CDR1 is DFQATT and CDR2 is SNEGSKA in the germline V gene (reference sequence). CDR3 size: 15 residues. Regarding the study as a whole: Ophthalmopathy and stable hyperthyroidism were separated by a 13 V-J model. Before onset, ophthalmopathy was predicted by the model a median roughly 6.8 months earlier. Most clonotypes that expanded in the thyroid above 0.001 also showed up in blood.

Sequenced: peripheral blood or thyroid tissue (not recorded which). V gene TRBV20-1 combines with J gene TRBJ1-3; no clear D gene. This receptor was identified in an adult woman with Graves' disease, either hyperthyroidism or ophthalmopathy (not recorded which). CDR3 in DNA: TGCAGTGCTAGAGATGGGAGAAGTTCTGGAAACACCATATATTTT. Translation gives CSARDGRSSGNTIYF.